Below, 18 T cell receptor beta chains from the same sample are listed, as sequenced in a study of CD8+ T cells in alopecia areata. Indicated treatment: oral pan-JAK inhibitor, 5-10 mg twice daily. TCR sequencing used cDNA made by reverse transcription of extracted RNA. TCRdb keeps only in-frame clones here, not all; method: immunoSEQ multiplex PCR. The data show about 210,000 clones, roughly three fifths seen once. Sequenced here: CD4+ T cells sorted from blood, sampled at approximately week 42, from a patient treated with tofacitinib. The source of these receptors is a human donor with alopecia areata.

This clone was seen only a few times. This chain connects TRBV29-1 to TRBJ2-5; D gene ambiguous. V was trimmed by 5 bases and J by 5 bases, leaving 6 bases between them. Germline CDR1 is SQVTM and CDR2 is ANQGSEA. The CDR3 loop spans 10 amino acids. In nucleotides, the CDR3 is TGCAGCGTTAAAAGGGAGACCCAGTACTTC. As protein: CSVKRETQYF.

Only one count was recorded for this clone. J is TRBJ2-1 and V is TRBV10-3, with TRBD1 matching 8 bases. The CDR3 sequence is 15 residues long. Germline CDR1 and CDR2: ENHRY and SYGVKD. J gave up 3 bases and V 6 bases, and 7 bases lay outside the gene matches. The CDR3 DNA reads TGTGCCATCAGCCTAAGGACAGGGCTCTACAATGAGCAGTTCTTC. The encoded protein is CAISLRTGLYNEQFF.

The chain combines TRBV2 with TRBJ1-2; D is uncertain. The germline CDR1 and CDR2 sequences are SNHLY and FYNNEI. The CDR3 contains 13 residues. Trimming stripped 6 bases from V and 4 bases from J, with 12 bases between. CDR3 nucleotide sequence: TGTGCCAGCAGGTGGGGTACGCTCTATGGCTACACCTTC. Its translation is CASRWGTLYGYTF.

The chain is built from TRBV4-3 and TRBJ2-2; possibly TRBD1 for D (6 bases). The CDR3 sequence is 14 residues long. CDR1 is LGHNA, CDR2 YSLEER, per germline. Trimming pared 4 bases from V and 1 base from J, leaving 7 bases between. The chain's CDR3 is CASSRDKNTGELFF. CDR3 sequence (DNA): TGCGCCAGCAGCCGGGACAAGAACACCGGGGAGCTGTTTTTT.

The chain uses TRBV2 and TRBJ2-1; D remains ambiguous. This CDR3 is built from 14 residues. Deletions cut 2 bases from V and 6 bases from J, with 11 bases between. Germline-derived CDR1 and CDR2 are SNHLY and FYNNEI. CDR3 DNA: TGTGCCAGCAGTGAACTAGTTGTAGGCAATGAGCAGTTCTTC. Residues: CASSELVVGNEQFF.

A few counts support this clone. The chain employs TRBV6-6 and TRBJ2-3; no clear D gene. This CDR3 spans 12 amino acids. V gave up 6 bases and J gave up 6 bases, with 10 bases separating them. The germline V gene encodes CDR1 MNHNY and CDR2 SVGAGI (reference sequence). CDR3 sequence: CASSPASDTQYF. CDR3 bases: TGTGCCAGCAGCCCCGCCTCCGATACGCAGTATTTT.

This chain connects TRBV7-3 to TRBJ2-3; 15 bases agree with TRBD2. V lost 5 bases to trimming and J lost 5 bases; unmatched junction nucleotides: 8. Germline V gene sequence: CDR1 SGHTA, CDR2 FQGTGA. The CDR3 has 17 amino acids. The CDR3 spells CASSPSGLAGGIDTQYF. In nucleotides, the CDR3 is TGTGCCAGCAGCCCTTCGGGACTAGCGGGGGGTATAGATACGCAGTATTTT.

The CDR3 is CASSLSGGPSGSPLHF. The CDR3 DNA reads TGTGCCAGCAGCTTGTCAGGTGGACCTTCGGGTTCACCCCTCCACTTT. The V call is TRBV5-6, the J call TRBJ1-6; D is undetermined. Trimming removed 1 base from V and 9 bases from J, with 17 bases in between. Germline assignment: CDR1 SGHDT and CDR2 YYEEEE. The CDR3 has 16 residues.

This clone was detected only a few times. The chain recombines TRBV7-2 with TRBJ1-2, with D possibly being TRBD1 (6 bases). The CDR3 has 14 residues. Germline CDR1 is SGHTA and CDR2 is FQGNSA. Trimming shortened V by 4 bases and J by 8 bases, and 17 bases separated the two germline ends. The CDR3 loop is CASSSGTKAGGYTF. The DNA of the CDR3 is TGTGCCAGCAGCTCCGGGACAAAAGCAGGGGGCTACACCTTC. Using reference TRBV7-2 and TRBJ1-2 for the parts outside the CDR3, the full variable domain is GAGVSQSPSNKVTEKGKDVELRCDPISGHTALYWYRQSLGQGLEFLIYFQGNSAPDKSGLPSDRFSAERTGGSVSTLTIQRTQQEDSAVYLCASSSGTKAGGYTFGSGTRLTVV.

The DNA of the CDR3 is TGCAGCATCGGGACTGGGGCCAACGTCCTGACTTTC. Translated: CSIGTGANVLTF. The chain combines TRBV29-1 with TRBJ2-6; perhaps TRBD2 as D (5 bases). Germline CDR1 is SQVTM and CDR2 is ANQGSEA. V was shortened by 8 bases and J by 2 bases, with 7 bases between the two germline ends. This CDR3 contains 12 residues.

J is TRBJ2-5 and V is TRBV28; TRBD1 aligns across 10 bases. J lost 4 bases, V lost 5 bases, and 16 bases had no gene match. The V gene's germline CDR1 is MDHEN and CDR2 SYDVKM. The CDR3 runs 18 residues. The chain's CDR3 is CASSRRGTGQGSLETQYF. Here the CDR3 DNA reads TGTGCCAGCAGTAGGAGAGGAACGGGACAGGGGTCTTTAGAGACCCAGTACTTC.

The table lists this clone with a count of one. The V and J genes are TRBV5-1 and TRBJ1-1, with TRBD1 matching over 9 bases. V was clipped by 5 bases and J by 0 bases; unmatched bases: 2. Germline V gene sequence: CDR1 SGHRS, CDR2 YFSETQ. CDR3 length equals 14 residues. CDR3 bases: TGCGCCAGCAGGGGACAGGGAATGAACACTGAAGCTTTCTTT. Protein: CASRGQGMNTEAFF.

The chain carries TRBV19 and TRBJ1-5; TRBD1 matches 7 bases. V was clipped by 7 bases and J by 5 bases; unmatched bases: 5. The CDR3 is 13 amino acids. Germline CDR1 reads LNHDA; CDR2 reads SQIVND (reference sequence). CDR3 sequence reads: CASTTGMYQPQHF. In nucleotides, the CDR3 is TGTGCCAGTACGACAGGGATGTATCAGCCCCAGCATTTT.

J is TRBJ2-3 and V is TRBV7-7, with TRBD1 as a possible D gene (6 bases). CDR1 and CDR2 from the germline V gene are SSHAT and FNYEAQ (reference sequence). V lost 4 bases and J 2 bases, leaving 16 bases between the germline ends. The CDR3 length is 16 residues. CDR3 sequence: CASSSGQGIHTDTQYF. The CDR3 nucleotides read TGTGCCAGCAGCTCGGGGCAGGGGATCCACACAGATACGCAGTATTTT.

The chain recombines TRBV6-5 with TRBJ2-2; D unclear. Per the germline V gene, CDR1 is MNHEY and CDR2 is SVGAGI. V was cut by 4 bases and J by 6 bases, with 3 bases left in between. The CDR3 is made up of 11 amino acids. CDR3 DNA sequence: TGTGCCAGCAGTTTGCCCGGGGAGCTGTTTTTT. As protein: CASSLPGELFF.

This sequence joins TRBV25-1 and TRBJ2-7, with D tentatively TRBD1 (6 bases). This CDR3 comprises 15 residues. Trimming removed 3 bases at V and 3 bases at J, with 15 bases between. Germline V CDR1 and CDR2: MGHDK, SYGVNS. In nucleotides, the CDR3 is TGTGCCAGCAGTGACCCGGGACAAGGGGGCTACGAGCAGTACTTC. This codes for CASSDPGQGGYEQYF.

The chain employs TRBV7-2 and TRBJ2-5; the D gene is possibly TRBD1 (5 bases). The CDR3 loop spans 14 amino acids. The V gene's germline CDR1 is SGHTA and CDR2 FQGNSA. Trimming removed 5 bases from V and 2 bases from J, with 12 bases in between. Written as DNA, the CDR3 is TGTGCCAGCAGCCACAGGAGTACGCAAGAGACCCAGTACTTC. This translates into CASSHRSTQETQYF.

Only a few counts were recorded for this clone. The J gene is TRBJ1-5, the V gene TRBV2; TRBD1 might be the D (5 bases). Germline CDR1 reads SNHLY; CDR2 reads FYNNEI. Trimming left V 8 bases short and J 3 bases short, with 11 bases between. The CDR3 contains 13 residues. In DNA form, the CDR3 reads TGTGCCAGCTCGTGGGGGATCAATCAGCCCCAGCATTTT. Translation: CASSWGINQPQHF.